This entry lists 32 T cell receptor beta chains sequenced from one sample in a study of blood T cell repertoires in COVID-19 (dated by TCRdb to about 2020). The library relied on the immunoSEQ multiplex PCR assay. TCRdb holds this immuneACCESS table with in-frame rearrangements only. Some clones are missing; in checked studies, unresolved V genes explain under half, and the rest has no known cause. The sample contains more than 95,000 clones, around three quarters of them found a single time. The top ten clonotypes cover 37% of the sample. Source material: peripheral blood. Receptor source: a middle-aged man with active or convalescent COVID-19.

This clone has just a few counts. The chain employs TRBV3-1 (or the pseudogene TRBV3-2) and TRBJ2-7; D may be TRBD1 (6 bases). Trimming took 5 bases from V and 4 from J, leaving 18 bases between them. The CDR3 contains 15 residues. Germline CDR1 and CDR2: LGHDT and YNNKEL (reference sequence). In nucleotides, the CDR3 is TGTGCCAGCAGCGCGGAAGGGACACCACCTTACGAGCAGTACTTC. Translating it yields CASSAEGTPPYEQYF.

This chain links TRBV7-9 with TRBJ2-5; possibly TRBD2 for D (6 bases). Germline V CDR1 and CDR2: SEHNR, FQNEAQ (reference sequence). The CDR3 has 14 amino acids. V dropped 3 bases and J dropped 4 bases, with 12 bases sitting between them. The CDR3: CASSFWGVSETQYF. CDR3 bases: TGTGCCAGCAGCTTCTGGGGGGTATCAGAGACCCAGTACTTC.

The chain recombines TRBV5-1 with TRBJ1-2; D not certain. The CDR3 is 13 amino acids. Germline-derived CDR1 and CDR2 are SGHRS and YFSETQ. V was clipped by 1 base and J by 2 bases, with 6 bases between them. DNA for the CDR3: TGCGCCAGCAGCTTGTGGCAGAACTATGGCTACACCTTC. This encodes CASSLWQNYGYTF.

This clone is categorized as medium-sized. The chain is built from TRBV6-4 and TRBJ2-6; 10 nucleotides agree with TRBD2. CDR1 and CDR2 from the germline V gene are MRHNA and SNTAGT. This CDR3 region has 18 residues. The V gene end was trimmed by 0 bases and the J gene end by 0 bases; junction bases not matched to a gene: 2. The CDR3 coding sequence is TGTGCCAGCAGTGACTCAGCTAGCGGGAGCTCTGGGGCCAACGTCCTGACTTTC. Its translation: CASSDSASGSSGANVLTF.

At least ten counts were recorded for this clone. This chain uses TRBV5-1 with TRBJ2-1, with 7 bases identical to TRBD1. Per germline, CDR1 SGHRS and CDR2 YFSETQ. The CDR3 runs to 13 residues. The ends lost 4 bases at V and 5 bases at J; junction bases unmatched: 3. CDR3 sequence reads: CASSATGDNEQFF. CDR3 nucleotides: TGCGCCAGCAGCGCAACAGGGGACAATGAGCAGTTCTTC.

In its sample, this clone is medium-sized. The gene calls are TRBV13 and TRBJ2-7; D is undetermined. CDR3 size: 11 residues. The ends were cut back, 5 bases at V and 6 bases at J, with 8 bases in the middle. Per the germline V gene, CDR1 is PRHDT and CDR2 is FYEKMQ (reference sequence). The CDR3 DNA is TGTGCCAGCAGCGCTCAGCGCGAGCAGTACTTC. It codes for CASSAQREQYF.

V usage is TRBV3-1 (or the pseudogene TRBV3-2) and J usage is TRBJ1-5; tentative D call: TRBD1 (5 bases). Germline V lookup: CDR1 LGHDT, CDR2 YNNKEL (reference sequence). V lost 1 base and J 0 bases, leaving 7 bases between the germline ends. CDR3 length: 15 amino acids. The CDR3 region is CASSQGGISNQPQHF. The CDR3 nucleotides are TGTGCCAGCAGCCAAGGGGGCATTAGCAATCAGCCCCAGCATTTT.

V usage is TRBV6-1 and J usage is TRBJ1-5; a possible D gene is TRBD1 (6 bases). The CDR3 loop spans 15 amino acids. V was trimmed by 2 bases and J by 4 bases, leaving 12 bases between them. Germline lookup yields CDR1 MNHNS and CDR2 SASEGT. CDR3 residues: CASSERGLYNQPQHF. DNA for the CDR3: TGTGCCAGCAGTGAAAGGGGGTTGTATAATCAGCCCCAGCATTTT.

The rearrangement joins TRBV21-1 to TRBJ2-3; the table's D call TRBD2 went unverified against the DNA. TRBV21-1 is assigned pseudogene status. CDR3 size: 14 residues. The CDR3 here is CASRPGLEADTQYF. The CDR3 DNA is TGTGCCAGCAGACCGGGCCTGGAGGCGGATACGCAGTATTTT.

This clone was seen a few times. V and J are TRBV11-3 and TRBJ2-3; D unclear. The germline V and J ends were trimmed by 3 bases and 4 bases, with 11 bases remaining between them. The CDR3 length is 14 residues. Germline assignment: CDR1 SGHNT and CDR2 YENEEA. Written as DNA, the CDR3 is TGTGCCAGCAGCTTGTCACGGAGCGCAGATACGCAGTATTTT. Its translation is CASSLSRSADTQYF.

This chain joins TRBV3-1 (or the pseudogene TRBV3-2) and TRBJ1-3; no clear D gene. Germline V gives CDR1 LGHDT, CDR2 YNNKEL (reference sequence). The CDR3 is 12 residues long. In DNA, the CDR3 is TGTGCTAGTCGGGGAACTGGAAACACCATATATTTT. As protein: CASRGTGNTIYF.

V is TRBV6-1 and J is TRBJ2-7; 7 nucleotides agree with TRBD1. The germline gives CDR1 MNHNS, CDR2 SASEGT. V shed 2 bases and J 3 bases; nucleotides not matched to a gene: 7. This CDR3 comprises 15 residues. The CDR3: CASSEIGGQFYEQYF. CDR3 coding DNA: TGTGCCAGCAGTGAAATAGGGGGACAGTTCTACGAGCAGTACTTC.

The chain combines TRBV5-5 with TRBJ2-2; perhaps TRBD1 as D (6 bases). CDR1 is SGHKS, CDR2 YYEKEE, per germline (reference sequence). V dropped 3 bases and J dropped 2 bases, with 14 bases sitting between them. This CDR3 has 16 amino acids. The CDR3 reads CASSYPPGHNTGELFF. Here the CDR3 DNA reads TGTGCCAGCAGCTACCCACCGGGACATAACACCGGGGAGCTGTTTTTT.

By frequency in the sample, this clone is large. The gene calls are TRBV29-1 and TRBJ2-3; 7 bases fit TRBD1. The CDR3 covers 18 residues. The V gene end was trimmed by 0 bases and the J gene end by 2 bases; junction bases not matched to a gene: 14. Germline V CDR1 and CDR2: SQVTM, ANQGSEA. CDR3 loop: CSVEDLIRRGSTTDTQYF. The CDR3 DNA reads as TGCAGCGTTGAAGATTTAATTCGCAGGGGGAGTACCACAGATACGCAGTATTTT.

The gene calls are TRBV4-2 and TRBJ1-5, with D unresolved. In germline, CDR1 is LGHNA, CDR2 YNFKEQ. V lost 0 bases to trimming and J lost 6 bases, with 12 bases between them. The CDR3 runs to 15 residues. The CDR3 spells CASSQEAGIGQPQHF. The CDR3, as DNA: TGTGCCAGCAGCCAAGAAGCGGGGATTGGTCAGCCCCAGCATTTT.

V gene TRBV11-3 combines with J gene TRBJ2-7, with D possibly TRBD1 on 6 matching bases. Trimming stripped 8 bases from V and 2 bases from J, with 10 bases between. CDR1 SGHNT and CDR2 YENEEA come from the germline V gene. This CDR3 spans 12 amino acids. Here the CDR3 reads CASGWTAYEQYF. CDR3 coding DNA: TGTGCCAGCGGCTGGACAGCCTACGAGCAGTACTTC. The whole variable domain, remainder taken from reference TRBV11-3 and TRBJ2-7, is EAGVVQSPRYKIIEKKQPVAFWCNPISGHNTLYWYLQNLGQGPELLIRYENEEAVDDSQLPKDRFSAERLKGVDSTLKIQPAELGDSAVYLCASGWTAYEQYFGPGTRLTVT.

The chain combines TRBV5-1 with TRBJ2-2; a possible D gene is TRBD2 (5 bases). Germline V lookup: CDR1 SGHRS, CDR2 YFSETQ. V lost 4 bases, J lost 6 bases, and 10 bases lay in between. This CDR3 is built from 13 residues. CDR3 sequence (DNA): TGCGCCAGCAGCGATGCACTAGCCGGGGAGCTGTTTTTT. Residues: CASSDALAGELFF.

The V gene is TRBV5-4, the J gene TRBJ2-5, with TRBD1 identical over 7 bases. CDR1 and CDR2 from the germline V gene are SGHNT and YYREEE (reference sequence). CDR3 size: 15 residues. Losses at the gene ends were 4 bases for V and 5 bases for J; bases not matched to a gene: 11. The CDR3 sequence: CASSAVQGGWETQYF. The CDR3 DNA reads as TGTGCCAGCAGCGCCGTTCAAGGGGGCTGGGAGACCCAGTACTTC.

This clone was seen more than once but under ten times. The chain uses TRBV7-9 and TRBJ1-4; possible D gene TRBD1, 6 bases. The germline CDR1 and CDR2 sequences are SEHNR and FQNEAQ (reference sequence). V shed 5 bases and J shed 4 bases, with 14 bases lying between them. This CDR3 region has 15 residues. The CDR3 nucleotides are TGTGCCAGCAGCCGGACAGCCGTTGATAATGAAAAACTGTTTTTT. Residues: CASSRTAVDNEKLFF.

As DNA, the CDR3 is TGTGCCAGCAGCCCGCGGACGGGGAACTCTGGGGCCAACGTCCTGACTTTC. Its protein product is CASSPRTGNSGANVLTF. The V gene is TRBV5-4, the J gene TRBJ2-6, with D tentatively TRBD2 (5 bases). This CDR3 contains 17 residues. V was trimmed by 4 bases and J by 0 bases, leaving 14 bases between them. Germline lookup yields CDR1 SGHNT and CDR2 YYREEE (reference sequence).

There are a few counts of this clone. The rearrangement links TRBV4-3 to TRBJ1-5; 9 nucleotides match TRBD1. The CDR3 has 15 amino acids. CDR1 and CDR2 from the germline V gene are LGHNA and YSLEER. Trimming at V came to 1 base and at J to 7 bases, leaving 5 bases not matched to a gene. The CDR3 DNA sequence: TGCGCCAGCAGCCAAGTCGGGACAGGGAACCAGCCCCAGCATTTT. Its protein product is CASSQVGTGNQPQHF.

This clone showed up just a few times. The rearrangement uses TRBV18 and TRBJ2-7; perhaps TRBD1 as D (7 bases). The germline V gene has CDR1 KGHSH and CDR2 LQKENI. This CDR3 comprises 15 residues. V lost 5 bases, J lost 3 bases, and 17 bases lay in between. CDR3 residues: CASSSSQGGGYEQYF. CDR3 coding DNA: TGTGCCAGCTCATCCTCTCAGGGGGGCGGCTACGAGCAGTACTTC.

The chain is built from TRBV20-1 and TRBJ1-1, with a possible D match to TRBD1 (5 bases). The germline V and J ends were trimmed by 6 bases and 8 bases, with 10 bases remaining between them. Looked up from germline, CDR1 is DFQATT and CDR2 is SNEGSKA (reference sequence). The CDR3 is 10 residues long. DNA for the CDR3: TGCAGTGCCCTGAGACAGGAAGCTTTCTTT. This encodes CSALRQEAFF.

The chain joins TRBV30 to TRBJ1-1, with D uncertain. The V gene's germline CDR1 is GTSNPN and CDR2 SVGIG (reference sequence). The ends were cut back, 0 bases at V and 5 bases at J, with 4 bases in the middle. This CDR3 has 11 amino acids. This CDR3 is CAWSVLTEAFF. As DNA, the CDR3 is TGTGCCTGGAGTGTCTTGACTGAAGCTTTCTTT.

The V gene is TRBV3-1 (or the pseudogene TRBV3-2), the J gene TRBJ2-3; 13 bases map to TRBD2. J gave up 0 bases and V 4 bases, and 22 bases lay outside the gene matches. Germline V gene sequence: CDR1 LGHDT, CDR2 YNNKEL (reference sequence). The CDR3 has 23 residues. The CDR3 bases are TGTGCCAGCAGCCCCTTCACTCCCCAAACTAGCGGGGGGGGTCCTCTTAGCACAGATACGCAGTATTTT. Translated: CASSPFTPQTSGGGPLSTDTQYF.

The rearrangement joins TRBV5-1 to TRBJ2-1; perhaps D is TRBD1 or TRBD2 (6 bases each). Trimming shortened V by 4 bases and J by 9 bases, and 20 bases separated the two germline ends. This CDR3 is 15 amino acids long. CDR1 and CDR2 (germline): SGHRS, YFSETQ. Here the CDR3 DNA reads TGCGCCAGCAGCCTGGGGGGACACAGCACTGGTGAGCAGTTCTTC. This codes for CASSLGGHSTGEQFF.

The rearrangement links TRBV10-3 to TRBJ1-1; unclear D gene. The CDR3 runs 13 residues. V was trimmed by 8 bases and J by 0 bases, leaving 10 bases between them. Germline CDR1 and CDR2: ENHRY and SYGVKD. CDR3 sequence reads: CAISEGMNTEAFF. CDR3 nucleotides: TGTGCCATCTCAGAGGGCATGAACACTGAAGCTTTCTTT.

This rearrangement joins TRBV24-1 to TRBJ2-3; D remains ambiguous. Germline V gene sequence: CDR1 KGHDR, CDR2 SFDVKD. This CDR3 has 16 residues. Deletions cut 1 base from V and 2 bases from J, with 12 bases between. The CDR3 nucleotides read TGTGCCACCAGTGATTTCAGCGTAACTGCCACAGATACGCAGTATTTT. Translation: CATSDFSVTATDTQYF.

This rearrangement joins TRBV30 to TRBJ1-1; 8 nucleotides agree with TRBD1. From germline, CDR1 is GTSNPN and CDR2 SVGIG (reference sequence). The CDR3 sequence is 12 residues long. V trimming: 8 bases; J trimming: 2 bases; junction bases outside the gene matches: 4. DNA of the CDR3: TGTGCCAGCGACAGGGGTAACACTGAAGCTTTCTTT. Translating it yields CASDRGNTEAFF.

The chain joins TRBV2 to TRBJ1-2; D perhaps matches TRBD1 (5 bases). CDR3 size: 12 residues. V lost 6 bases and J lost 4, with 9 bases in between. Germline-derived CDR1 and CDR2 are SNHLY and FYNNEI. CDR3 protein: CASRGLSYGYTF. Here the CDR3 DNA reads TGTGCCAGCAGGGGACTGAGCTATGGCTACACCTTC.

The CDR3 sequence: CAITTQISGNTIYF. The CDR3 bases are TGTGCCATCACAACCCAGATCTCTGGAAACACCATATATTTT. The rearrangement joins TRBV10-3 to TRBJ1-3; D gene unclear. V lost 7 bases and J 0 bases, leaving 10 bases between the germline ends. CDR3 size: 14 residues. Germline-derived CDR1 and CDR2 are ENHRY and SYGVKD.

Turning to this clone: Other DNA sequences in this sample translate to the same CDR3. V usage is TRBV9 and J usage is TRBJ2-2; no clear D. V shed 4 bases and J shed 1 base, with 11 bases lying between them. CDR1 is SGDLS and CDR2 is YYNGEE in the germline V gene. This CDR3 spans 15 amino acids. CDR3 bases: TGTGCCAGCAGCCCAACGACGGGGAACACCGGGGAGCTGTTTTTT. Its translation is CASSPTTGNTGELFF.